This T cell receptor (beta chain) came from a study of cytomegalovirus exposure and HLA in healthy donors. Overall study findings and caveats: In a later analysis, V- and J-gene trimming of beta chains associated with a DCLRE1C missense variant, replicated independently. In an earlier analysis, productive rearrangement rates for most beta V segments clustered near 87% or 30%.

Germline loops: CDR1 LNHDA, CDR2 SQIVND (reference sequence). This CDR3 spans 11 amino acids. Trimming took 8 bases from V and 8 from J; bases not matched to a gene: 4. It was with 60 Vbeta and 13 Jbeta primers that the PCR ran. This table comes from immunoSEQ multiplex PCR, and its TCRdb copy is limited to in-frame clones, with some not included. The sample lists 100,000 to 150,000 clones, over 9.5% seen once, with 4% to 5% in the top ten. A note on this clone: The antigen remains unidentified.

The genes are TRBV19 and TRBJ1-2, with 8 nucleotides matching TRBD1. This TCR was sampled from a woman between 18 and 30 years old in good health and CMV-seropositive. What was sequenced was PBMCs. The CDR3, as DNA: TGTGCCAGTGACAGGGGCGGGGGCTACACCTTC. Translated, it gives CASDRGGGYTF.